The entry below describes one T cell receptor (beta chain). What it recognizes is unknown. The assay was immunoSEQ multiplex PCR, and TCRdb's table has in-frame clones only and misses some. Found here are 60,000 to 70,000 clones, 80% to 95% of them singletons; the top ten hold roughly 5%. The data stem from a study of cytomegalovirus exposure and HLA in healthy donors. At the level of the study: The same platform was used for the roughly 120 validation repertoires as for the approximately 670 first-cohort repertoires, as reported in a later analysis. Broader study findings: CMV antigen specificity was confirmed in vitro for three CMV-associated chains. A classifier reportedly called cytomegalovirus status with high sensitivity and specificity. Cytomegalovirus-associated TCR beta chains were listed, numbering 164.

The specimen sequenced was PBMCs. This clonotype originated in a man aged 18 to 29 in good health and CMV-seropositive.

The CDR3 DNA follows: TGTGCCTGGAGTGGGGGGGGTGGACAGGGAAATTTGGGCCGCGCAGATACGCAGTATTTT. It is translated as CAWSGGGGQGNLGRADTQYF. The chain combines TRBV30 with TRBJ2-3, with D possibly matching TRBD1 (8 bases). The CDR3 totals 20 residues. CDR1 is GTSNPN, CDR2 SVGIG, per germline (reference sequence). V dropped 1 base and J dropped 4 bases, with 30 bases sitting between them.